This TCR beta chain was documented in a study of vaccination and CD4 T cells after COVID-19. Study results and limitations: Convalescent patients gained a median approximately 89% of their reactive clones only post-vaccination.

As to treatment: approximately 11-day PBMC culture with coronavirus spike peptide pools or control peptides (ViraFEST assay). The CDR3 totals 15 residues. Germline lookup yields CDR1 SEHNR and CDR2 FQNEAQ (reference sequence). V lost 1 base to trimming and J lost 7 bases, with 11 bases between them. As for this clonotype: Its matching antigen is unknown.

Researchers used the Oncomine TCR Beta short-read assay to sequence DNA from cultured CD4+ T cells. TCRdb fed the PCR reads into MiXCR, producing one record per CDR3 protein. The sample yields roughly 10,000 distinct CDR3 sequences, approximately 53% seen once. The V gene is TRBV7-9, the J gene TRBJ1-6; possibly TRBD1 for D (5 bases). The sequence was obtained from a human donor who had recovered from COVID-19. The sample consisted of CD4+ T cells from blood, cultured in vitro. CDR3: CASSLEGLKNSPLHF. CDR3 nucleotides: TGTGCCAGCAGCTTAGAGGGGTTGAAGAATTCACCCCTCCACTTT.